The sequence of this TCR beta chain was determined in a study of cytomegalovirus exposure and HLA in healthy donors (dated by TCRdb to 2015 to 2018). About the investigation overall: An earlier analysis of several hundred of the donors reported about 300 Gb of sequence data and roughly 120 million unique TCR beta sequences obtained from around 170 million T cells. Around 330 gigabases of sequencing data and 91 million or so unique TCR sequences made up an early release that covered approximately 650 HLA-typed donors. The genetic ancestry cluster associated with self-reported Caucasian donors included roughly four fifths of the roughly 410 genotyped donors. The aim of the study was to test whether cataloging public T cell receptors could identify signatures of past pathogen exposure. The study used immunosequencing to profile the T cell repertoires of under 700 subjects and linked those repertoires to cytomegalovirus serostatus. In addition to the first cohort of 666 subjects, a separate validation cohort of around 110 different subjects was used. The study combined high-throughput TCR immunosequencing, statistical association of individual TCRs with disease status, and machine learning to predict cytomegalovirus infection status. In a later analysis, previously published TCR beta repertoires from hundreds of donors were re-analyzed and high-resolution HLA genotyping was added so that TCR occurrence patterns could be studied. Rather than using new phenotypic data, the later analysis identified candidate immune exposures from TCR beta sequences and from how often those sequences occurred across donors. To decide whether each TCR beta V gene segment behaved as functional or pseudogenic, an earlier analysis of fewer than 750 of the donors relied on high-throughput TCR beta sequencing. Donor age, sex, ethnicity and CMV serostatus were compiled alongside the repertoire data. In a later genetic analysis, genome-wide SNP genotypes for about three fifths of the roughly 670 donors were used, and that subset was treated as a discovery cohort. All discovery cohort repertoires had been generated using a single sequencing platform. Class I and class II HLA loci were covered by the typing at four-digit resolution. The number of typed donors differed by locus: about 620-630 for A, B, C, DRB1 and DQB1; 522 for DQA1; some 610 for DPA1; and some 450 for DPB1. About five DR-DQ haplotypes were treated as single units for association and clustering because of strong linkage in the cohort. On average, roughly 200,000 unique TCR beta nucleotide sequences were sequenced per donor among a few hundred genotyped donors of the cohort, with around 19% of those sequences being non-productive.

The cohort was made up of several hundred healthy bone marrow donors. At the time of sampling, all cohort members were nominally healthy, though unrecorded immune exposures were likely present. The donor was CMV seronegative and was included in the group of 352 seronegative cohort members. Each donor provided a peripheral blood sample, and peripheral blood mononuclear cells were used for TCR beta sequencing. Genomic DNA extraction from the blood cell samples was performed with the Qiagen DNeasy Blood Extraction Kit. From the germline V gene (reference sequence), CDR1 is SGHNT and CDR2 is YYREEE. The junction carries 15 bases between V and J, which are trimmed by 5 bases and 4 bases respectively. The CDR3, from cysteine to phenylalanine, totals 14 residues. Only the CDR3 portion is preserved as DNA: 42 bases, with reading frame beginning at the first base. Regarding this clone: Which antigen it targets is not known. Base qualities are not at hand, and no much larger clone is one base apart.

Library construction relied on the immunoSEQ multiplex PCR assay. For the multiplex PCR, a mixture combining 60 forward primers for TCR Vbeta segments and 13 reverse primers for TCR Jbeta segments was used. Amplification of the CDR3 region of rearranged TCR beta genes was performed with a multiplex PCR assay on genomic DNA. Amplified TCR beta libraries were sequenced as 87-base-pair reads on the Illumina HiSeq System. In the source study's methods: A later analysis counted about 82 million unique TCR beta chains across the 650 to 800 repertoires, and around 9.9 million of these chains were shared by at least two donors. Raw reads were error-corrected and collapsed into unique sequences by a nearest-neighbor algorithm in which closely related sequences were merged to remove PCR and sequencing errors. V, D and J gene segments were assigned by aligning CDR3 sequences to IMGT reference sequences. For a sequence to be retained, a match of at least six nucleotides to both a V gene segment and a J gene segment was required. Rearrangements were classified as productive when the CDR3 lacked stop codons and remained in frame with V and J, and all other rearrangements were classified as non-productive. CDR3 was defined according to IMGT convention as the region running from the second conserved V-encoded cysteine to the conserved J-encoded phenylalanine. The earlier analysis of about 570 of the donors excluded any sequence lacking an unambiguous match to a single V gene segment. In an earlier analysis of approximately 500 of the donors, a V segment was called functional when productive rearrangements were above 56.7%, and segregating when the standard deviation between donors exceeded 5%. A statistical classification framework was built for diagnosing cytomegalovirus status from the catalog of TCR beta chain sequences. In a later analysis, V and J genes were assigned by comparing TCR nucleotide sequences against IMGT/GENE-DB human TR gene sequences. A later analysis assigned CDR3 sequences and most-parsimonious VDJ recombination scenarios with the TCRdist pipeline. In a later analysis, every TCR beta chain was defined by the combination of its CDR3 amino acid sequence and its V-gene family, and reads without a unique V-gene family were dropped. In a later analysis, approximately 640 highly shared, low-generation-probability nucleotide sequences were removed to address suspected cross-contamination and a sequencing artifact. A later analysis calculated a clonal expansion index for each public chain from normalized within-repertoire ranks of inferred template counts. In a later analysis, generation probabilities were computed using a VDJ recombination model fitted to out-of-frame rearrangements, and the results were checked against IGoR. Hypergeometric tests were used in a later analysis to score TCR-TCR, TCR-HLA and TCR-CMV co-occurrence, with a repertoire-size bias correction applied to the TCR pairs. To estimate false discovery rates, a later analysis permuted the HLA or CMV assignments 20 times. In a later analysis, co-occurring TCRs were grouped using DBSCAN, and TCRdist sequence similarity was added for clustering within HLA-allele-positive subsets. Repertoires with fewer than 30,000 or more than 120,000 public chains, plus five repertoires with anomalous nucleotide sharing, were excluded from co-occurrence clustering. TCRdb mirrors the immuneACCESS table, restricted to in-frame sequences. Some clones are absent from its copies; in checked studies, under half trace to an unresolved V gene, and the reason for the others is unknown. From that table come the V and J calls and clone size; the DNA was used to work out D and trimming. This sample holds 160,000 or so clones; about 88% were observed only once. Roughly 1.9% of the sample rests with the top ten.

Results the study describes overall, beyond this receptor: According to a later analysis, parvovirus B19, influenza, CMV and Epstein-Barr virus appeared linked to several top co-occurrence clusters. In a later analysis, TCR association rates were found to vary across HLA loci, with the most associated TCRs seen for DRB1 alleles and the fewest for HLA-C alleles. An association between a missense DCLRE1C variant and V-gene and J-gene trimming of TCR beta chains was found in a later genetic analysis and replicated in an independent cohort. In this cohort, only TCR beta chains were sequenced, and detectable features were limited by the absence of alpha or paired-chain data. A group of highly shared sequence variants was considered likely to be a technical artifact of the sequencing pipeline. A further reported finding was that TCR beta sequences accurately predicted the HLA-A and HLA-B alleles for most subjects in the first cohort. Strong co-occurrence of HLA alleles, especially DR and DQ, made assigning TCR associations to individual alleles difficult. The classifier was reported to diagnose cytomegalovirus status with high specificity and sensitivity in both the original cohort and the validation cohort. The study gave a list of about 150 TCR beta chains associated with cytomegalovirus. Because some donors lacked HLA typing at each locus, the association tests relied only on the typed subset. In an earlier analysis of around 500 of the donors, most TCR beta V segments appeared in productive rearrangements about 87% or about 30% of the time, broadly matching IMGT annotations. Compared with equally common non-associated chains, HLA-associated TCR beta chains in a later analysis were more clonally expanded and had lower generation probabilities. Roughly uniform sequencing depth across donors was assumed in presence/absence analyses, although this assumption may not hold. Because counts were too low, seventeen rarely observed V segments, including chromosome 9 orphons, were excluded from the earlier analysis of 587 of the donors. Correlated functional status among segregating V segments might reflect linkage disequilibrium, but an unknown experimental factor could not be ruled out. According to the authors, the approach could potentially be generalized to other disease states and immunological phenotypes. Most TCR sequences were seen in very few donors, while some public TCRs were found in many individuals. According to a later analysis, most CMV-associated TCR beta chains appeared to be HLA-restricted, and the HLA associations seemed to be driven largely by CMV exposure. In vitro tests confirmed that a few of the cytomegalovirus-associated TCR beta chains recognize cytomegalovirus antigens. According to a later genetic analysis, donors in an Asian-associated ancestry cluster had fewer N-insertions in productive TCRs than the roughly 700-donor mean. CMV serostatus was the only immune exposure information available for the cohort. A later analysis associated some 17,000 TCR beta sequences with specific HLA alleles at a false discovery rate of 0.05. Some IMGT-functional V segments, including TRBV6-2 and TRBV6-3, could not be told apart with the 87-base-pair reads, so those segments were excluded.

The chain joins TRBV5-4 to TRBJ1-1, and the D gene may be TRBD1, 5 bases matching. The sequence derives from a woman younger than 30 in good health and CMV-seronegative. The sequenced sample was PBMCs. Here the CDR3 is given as CASSYQGWSTEAFF. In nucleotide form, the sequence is TGTGCCAGCAGTTACCAGGGTTGGAGCACTGAAGCTTTCTTT.